This TCR beta chain was identified in a study of T cells in Graves' hyperthyroidism and ophthalmopathy. Looking at the study overall: Once the initial diagnosis was made, peripheral blood was obtained before any treatment.

Template material for amplifying TCR beta CDR3 regions consisted of RNA transcripts. When the TCR CDR3 underwent first-round RT-PCR, the HTBI primer set was used. Each CDR3 protein is one row after TCRdb ran MiXCR on the multiplex PCR reads. The sample lists hundreds of thousands of distinct CDR3 sequences; 15% to 18% were seen once. CDR1 SSHAT and CDR2 FNYEAQ come from the germline V gene (reference sequence). The CDR3 spans 15 residues. This clonotype came up many times. One end of the junction does not line up with germline, which may come from a read error. Graves' hyperthyroidism was deemed stable given no ophthalmopathy progression within 18 months. Pregnant or lactating patients were excluded, as were those with uncontrolled infection or other autoimmune disease.

This sequence joins TRBV7-7 and TRBJ2-2; D call uncertain. The sequence derives from a woman aged 18-29 years with Graves' hyperthyroidism. The sequenced sample was blood. CDR3 sequence: CASSQLNANTGELFF. The DNA for the CDR3 is TGTGCTAGCAGCCAACTCAACGCGAACACCGGGGAGCTGTTTTTT.